These T cell receptor beta chains were read from a single sample in a study of blood T cell repertoires in COVID-19. Produced via immunoSEQ multiplex PCR; TCRdb's table is partial and in-frame only. The data show a few hundred thousand clones, 86% seen once. Source material: peripheral blood. The source of these receptors is a man aged 45-65 years with acute or convalescent COVID-19. Each CDR3 is given with its conserved first and last residue. D genes are given only for firm matches. Clone size, where shown, is once, few, many, or a class for clones that have expanded.

J gene: TRBJ1-6
V gene: TRBV9
clone size: .
D gene: .
CDR3 DNA: TGTGCCAGCAGCCCTACGGGGGGCATCAATTCACCCCTCCACTTT
CDR3 protein: CASSPTGGINSPLHF

J gene: TRBJ1-4
V gene: TRBV21-1
clone size: .
D gene: .
CDR3 DNA: TGTGCCAGCAGCAAAGAGCTCCTACAGGGGCGTAGTAATGAAAAACTGTTTTTT
CDR3 protein: CASSKELLQGRSNEKLFF

J gene: TRBJ2-1
V gene: TRBV7-6
clone size: .
D gene: TRBD1
CDR3 DNA: TGTGCCAGCAGCCTCGGACAGGGTACATCGGAGCAGTTCTTC
CDR3 protein: CASSLGQGTSEQFF

J gene: TRBJ1-5
V gene: TRBV5-1
clone size: few
D gene: .
CDR3 DNA: TGCGCCAGCAGCTTGAAACAGGGTGGGCAGCCCCAGCATTTT
CDR3 protein: CASSLKQGGQPQHF

J gene: TRBJ2-7
V gene: TRBV4-1
clone size: .
D gene: TRBD1
CDR3 DNA: TGCGCCAGCAGCCAGGGACAGGGATCCTACGAGCAGTACTTC
CDR3 protein: CASSQGQGSYEQYF

J gene: TRBJ1-6
V gene: TRBV27
clone size: .
D gene: .
CDR3 DNA: TGTGCCAGCAGTTTATCGGGCGATCGCTCCTATAATTCACCCCTCCACTTT
CDR3 protein: CASSLSGDRSYNSPLHF

J gene: TRBJ1-1
V gene: TRBV5-1
clone size: once
D gene: TRBD1
CDR3 DNA: TGCGCCAGCGGGACAGGGGAGTTGGACACTGAAGCTTTCTTT
CDR3 protein: CASGTGELDTEAFF

J gene: TRBJ2-3
V gene: TRBV7-6
clone size: .
D gene: TRBD2
CDR3 DNA: TGTGCCAGCAGCTTACTAGCGGGGGGAACAGATACGCAGTATTTT
CDR3 protein: CASSLLAGGTDTQYF

J gene: TRBJ1-2
V gene: TRBV5-6
clone size: .
D gene: TRBD1
CDR3 DNA: TGTGCCAGCAGCTTTGGACAGGCGCAACCATATGGCTACACCTTC
CDR3 protein: CASSFGQAQPYGYTF

J gene: TRBJ1-1
V gene: TRBV5-1
clone size: .
D gene: TRBD1
CDR3 DNA: TGCGCCAGCAGCGCGGGGACAGGGAAGGACACTGAAGCTTTCTTT
CDR3 protein: CASSAGTGKDTEAFF

J gene: TRBJ1-1
V gene: TRBV5-6
clone size: .
D gene: .
CDR3 DNA: TGTGCCAGCAGCTCTCTTGCTGAAGCTTTCTTT
CDR3 protein: CASSSLAEAFF

J gene: TRBJ1-1
V gene: TRBV19
clone size: .
D gene: TRBD1
CDR3 DNA: TGTGCCAGTAGTATAGGGCGGACAGGGAGGACTGAAGCTTTCTTT
CDR3 protein: CASSIGRTGRTEAFF

J gene: TRBJ2-1
V gene: TRBV5-1
clone size: .
D gene: .
CDR3 DNA: TGCGCCAGCAGCTTGGGTAGCAAGAATGAGCAGTTCTTC
CDR3 protein: CASSLGSKNEQFF

J gene: TRBJ1-1
V gene: TRBV5-1
clone size: .
D gene: TRBD1
CDR3 DNA: TGCGCCAGCAGCGTACAGGGGGAGAACACTGAAGCTTTCTTT
CDR3 protein: CASSVQGENTEAFF

J gene: TRBJ1-1
V gene: TRBV6-5
clone size: few
D gene: TRBD1
CDR3 DNA: TGTGCCAGCAGCAGGACAGGCTCTGAAGCTTTCTTT
CDR3 protein: CASSRTGSEAFF

J gene: TRBJ1-1
V gene: TRBV4-2
clone size: .
D gene: .
CDR3 DNA: TGTGCCAGCAGCCATAGCGACCTCCACACTGAAGCTTTCTTT
CDR3 protein: CASSHSDLHTEAFF

J gene: TRBJ2-5
V gene: TRBV30
clone size: .
D gene: TRBD2
CDR3 DNA: TGTGCCTGGAGTCCCCGCCATGGACTAGCGGGGTTGAGAGAGACCCAGTACTTC
CDR3 protein: CAWSPRHGLAGLRETQYF

J gene: TRBJ1-1
V gene: TRBV30
clone size: .
D gene: .
CDR3 DNA: TGTGCCTGGACTCCGACAGTGATGAACACTGAAGCTTTCTTT
CDR3 protein: CAWTPTVMNTEAFF

J gene: TRBJ2-7
V gene: TRBV5-6
clone size: .
D gene: .
CDR3 DNA: TGTGCCAGCAGCTTTCTGTCAGTCTACGAGCAGTACTTC
CDR3 protein: CASSFLSVYEQYF

J gene: TRBJ1-1
V gene: TRBV19
clone size: .
D gene: .
CDR3 DNA: TGTGCCAGTAGTATAAGGGAGGGGGTGAACACTGAAGCTTTCTTT
CDR3 protein: CASSIREGVNTEAFF

J gene: TRBJ2-1
V gene: TRBV6-4
clone size: .
D gene: TRBD2
CDR3 DNA: TGTGCCGGCAGTGGACTAGCGGGGAACAATGAGCAGTTCTTC
CDR3 protein: CAGSGLAGNNEQFF

J gene: TRBJ2-4
V gene: TRBV27
clone size: .
D gene: .
CDR3 DNA: TGTGCCAGCAGCTATCAGGGGGGTAGGGATATCATTCAGTACTTC
CDR3 protein: CASSYQGGRDIIQYF

J gene: TRBJ1-4
V gene: TRBV23-1
clone size: .
D gene: TRBD1
CDR3 DNA: TGCGCCAGCACCCACAGGGGGCTGCCTAATGAAAAACTGTTTTTT
CDR3 protein: CASTHRGLPNEKLFF

J gene: TRBJ1-4
V gene: TRBV21-1
clone size: .
D gene: .
CDR3 DNA: TGTGCCAGCAGCAGGGACAGGGGTGAAAAACTGTTTTTT
CDR3 protein: CASSRDRGEKLFF

J gene: TRBJ1-1
V gene: TRBV27
clone size: once
D gene: .
CDR3 DNA: TGTGCCAGCCGTTCCTCCTCGGGGACTGAAGCTTTCTTT
CDR3 protein: CASRSSSGTEAFF

J gene: TRBJ2-6
V gene: TRBV2
clone size: .
D gene: .
CDR3 DNA: TGTGCCAGCCTCTCTGGGGCCAACGTCCTGACTTTC
CDR3 protein: CASLSGANVLTF

J gene: TRBJ2-3
V gene: TRBV29-1
clone size: .
D gene: TRBD2
CDR3 DNA: TGCAGCACGGGGACTAGCGGGGGTATCAGGTATTTT
CDR3 protein: CSTGTSGGIRYF

J gene: TRBJ1-4
V gene: TRBV18
clone size: .
D gene: TRBD1
CDR3 DNA: TGTGCCAGCTCACCGGACAGGGATGAAAAACTGTTTTTT
CDR3 protein: CASSPDRDEKLFF

J gene: TRBJ1-4
V gene: TRBV7-8
clone size: .
D gene: TRBD1
CDR3 DNA: TGTGCCAGCAGAGGGGACAGCGTATGGGAAAAACTGTTTTTT
CDR3 protein: CASRGDSVWEKLFF

J gene: TRBJ1-2
V gene: TRBV5-1
clone size: .
D gene: .
CDR3 DNA: TGCGCCAGCGGTCCCGTAGGCAGCGGCTATGGCTACACCTTC
CDR3 protein: CASGPVGSGYGYTF

J gene: TRBJ2-7
V gene: TRBV6-5
clone size: once
D gene: .
CDR3 DNA: TGTGCCAGCACCCTACCCGGTTCCTACGAGCAGTACTTC
CDR3 protein: CASTLPGSYEQYF

J gene: TRBJ1-2
V gene: TRBV4-1
clone size: .
D gene: .
CDR3 DNA: TGCGCCAGCAGCAGCATCCAGACAGGAAAAGGGGGTGGCTACACCTTC
CDR3 protein: CASSSIQTGKGGGYTF

J gene: TRBJ1-2
V gene: TRBV7-9
clone size: once
D gene: .
CDR3 DNA: TGTGCCAGCTCCGGGTCGGGAGCCCTGGATTCCTACACCTTC
CDR3 protein: CASSGSGALDSYTF

J gene: TRBJ2-3
V gene: TRBV24-1
clone size: .
D gene: TRBD1
CDR3 DNA: TGTGCCACCAGTGACCACGGACAGGGGGCCGCAGATACGCAGTATTTT
CDR3 protein: CATSDHGQGAADTQYF

J gene: TRBJ2-7
V gene: TRBV11-2
clone size: .
D gene: .
CDR3 DNA: TGTGCCAGCAGCTTAGGATTGGGAGCCTACGAGCAGTACTTC
CDR3 protein: CASSLGLGAYEQYF

J gene: TRBJ1-2
V gene: TRBV5-1
clone size: .
D gene: .
CDR3 DNA: TGCGCCAGCAGCCCCAGGGAGGTGGTCTATGGCTACACCTTC
CDR3 protein: CASSPREVVYGYTF

J gene: TRBJ1-1
V gene: TRBV18
clone size: .
D gene: .
CDR3 DNA: TGTGCCAGCTCACCGATCGGGATGAACACTGAAGCTTTCTTT
CDR3 protein: CASSPIGMNTEAFF

J gene: TRBJ1-6
V gene: TRBV5-1
clone size: few
D gene: TRBD1
CDR3 DNA: TGCGCCAGCAGCGTGACAGGGGAGAGTTCACCCCTCCACTTT
CDR3 protein: CASSVTGESSPLHF

J gene: TRBJ1-2
V gene: TRBV7-2
clone size: .
D gene: .
CDR3 DNA: TGTGCCAGCAGCTTAGCACAGGTGATGAATGGCTACACCTTC
CDR3 protein: CASSLAQVMNGYTF

J gene: TRBJ1-4
V gene: TRBV10-2
clone size: once
D gene: TRBD1
CDR3 DNA: TGCGCCAGTCAGACAGGGGGTGAAAAACTGTTTTTT
CDR3 protein: CASQTGGEKLFF

J gene: TRBJ1-4
V gene: TRBV30
clone size: .
D gene: .
CDR3 DNA: TGTGCCTGGAGCCGCGGAGGGGAGGGAGAAAAACTGTTTTTT
CDR3 protein: CAWSRGGEGEKLFF

J gene: TRBJ2-3
V gene: TRBV19
clone size: .
D gene: TRBD2
CDR3 DNA: TGTGCCAGTAGTTGGGGGACTAGTCCGGATACGCAGTATTTT
CDR3 protein: CASSWGTSPDTQYF

J gene: TRBJ2-3
V gene: TRBV29-1
clone size: .
D gene: .
CDR3 DNA: TGCAGCGTTGCTTACCCTCAGACAGTAAGCACAGATACGCAGTATTTT
CDR3 protein: CSVAYPQTVSTDTQYF

J gene: TRBJ2-7
V gene: TRBV7-6
clone size: once
D gene: .
CDR3 DNA: TGTGCCAGCAGCTTAGTGGGGCAGGGGAACTACGAGCAGTACTTC
CDR3 protein: CASSLVGQGNYEQYF

J gene: TRBJ2-2
V gene: TRBV5-1
clone size: once
D gene: .
CDR3 DNA: TGCGCCAGCAGCGTTGGCCTTGGGACACCAGACACCGGGGAGCTGTTTTTT
CDR3 protein: CASSVGLGTPDTGELFF

J gene: TRBJ2-7
V gene: TRBV19
clone size: .
D gene: TRBD1
CDR3 DNA: TGTGCCAGTAGTACCCCGGGACAGGGTTTTGATAAGCAGTACTTC
CDR3 protein: CASSTPGQGFDKQYF

J gene: TRBJ1-2
V gene: TRBV19
clone size: .
D gene: .
CDR3 DNA: TGTGCCAGTCGGAGTTCAGCGTTATATTATGGCTACACCTTC
CDR3 protein: CASRSSALYYGYTF

J gene: TRBJ1-5
V gene: TRBV19
clone size: few
D gene: .
CDR3 DNA: TGTGCCAGTAGTCGGGGTATTGATCAGCCCCAGCATTTT
CDR3 protein: CASSRGIDQPQHF